Listed here are 13 T cell receptor beta chains from one sample, sequenced in a study of OX40 agonist ivuxolimab in advanced cancers. Profiled with immunoSEQ multiplex PCR; TCRdb holds only in-frame clones, not every one. The table has about 58,000 clones, less than 90% seen once; the top ten hold around 3.2%. Sequenced here: CD4+ or CD8+ T cells sorted from blood, sampled in a trial of the OX40 agonist ivuxolimab. The receptors originated from an adult with an advanced solid tumor such as melanoma, head and neck, liver or kidney cancer.

The CDR3 nucleotides read TGTGCCAGCAGCGTGGGACTAGCGGAAAACGAGCAGTACTTC. This sequence encodes CASSVGLAENEQYF. The chain joins TRBV9 to TRBJ2-7; TRBD2 matches 11 bases. V lost 2 bases and J lost 5; bases outside the gene matches: 3. The CDR3 totals 14 residues. Germline-derived CDR1 and CDR2 are SGDLS and YYNGEE.

A few counts support this clone. The chain couples TRBV30 to TRBJ2-7; possibly TRBD1 for D (6 bases). The germline V and J ends were trimmed by 8 bases and 1 base, with 18 bases remaining between them. Germline lookup yields CDR1 GTSNPN and CDR2 SVGIG (reference sequence). The CDR3 sequence is 14 residues long. This chain's CDR3 is CAGKVAGESYEQYF. DNA of the CDR3: TGTGCCGGGAAGGTCGCAGGGGAGTCCTACGAGCAGTACTTC.

The rearrangement links TRBV11-2 to TRBJ2-1; no reliable D call. The germline gives CDR1 SGHAT, CDR2 FQNNGV. This CDR3 comprises 14 residues. The V and J ends lost 3 bases and 5 bases respectively, with 11 bases between them. The CDR3 spells CASSLAGRHNEQFF. The CDR3, as DNA: TGTGCCAGCAGCTTGGCCGGAAGACACAATGAGCAGTTCTTC.

The V call is TRBV7-3, the J call TRBJ2-7; perhaps D is TRBD1 or TRBD2 (5 bases each). This CDR3 has 15 amino acids. The V end lost 5 bases, the J end lost 3 bases, and 17 bases lay between the germline ends. In germline, CDR1 is SGHTA, CDR2 FQGTGA. The CDR3 is CASSQNSGTNYEQYF. The CDR3 DNA reads as TGTGCCAGCAGCCAGAATTCCGGGACCAACTACGAGCAGTACTTC.

The CDR3 is CASSLVVIPSGKNIQYF. The CDR3 bases are TGTGCCAGCAGCTTGGTAGTAATTCCTAGCGGGAAAAACATTCAGTACTTC. V and J are TRBV5-8 and TRBJ2-4; TRBD2 matches at 8 bases. This CDR3 region has 17 residues. The germline CDR1 and CDR2 sequences are SGHTS and YDEGEE. J lost 4 bases, V lost 0 bases, and 9 bases had no gene match.

The chain uses TRBV30 and TRBJ1-2; tentatively, D is TRBD1 (5 bases). The length of the CDR3 is 13 residues. Trimming stripped 5 bases from V and 6 bases from J, with 16 bases between. Germline V gene sequence: CDR1 GTSNPN, CDR2 SVGIG (reference sequence). Here the CDR3 DNA reads TGTGCCTGGCCGAGGGGCGATGCTAATGGCTACACCTTC. It codes for CAWPRGDANGYTF.

This chain joins TRBV2 and TRBJ2-1; TRBD2 agrees at 9 bases. The trim removed 4 bases at V and 10 bases at J, leaving 20 bases unmatched. The CDR3 consists of 18 residues. Germline V gene sequence: CDR1 SNHLY, CDR2 FYNNEI. CDR3 residues: CASSVSAGGSGGAGEQFF. The CDR3 DNA sequence: TGTGCCAGCAGTGTGTCGGCGGGCGGTAGCGGGGGTGCGGGGGAGCAGTTCTTC.

The rearrangement uses TRBV29-1 and TRBJ2-7; possibly TRBD1 for D (5 bases). CDR1 is SQVTM, CDR2 ANQGSEA, per germline. There are 15 residues in the CDR3. The germline V and J ends were trimmed by 6 bases and 0 bases, with 18 bases remaining between them. This CDR3 is CSVTLGQGSSYEQYF. CDR3 coding DNA: TGCAGCGTCACCCTGGGGCAGGGCAGCTCCTACGAGCAGTACTTC.

The J gene is TRBJ2-1, the V gene TRBV5-1, with D possibly being TRBD1 (6 bases). This CDR3 spans 15 amino acids. V lost 5 bases, J lost 3 bases, and 15 bases lay in between. Germline loops: CDR1 SGHRS, CDR2 YFSETQ. This chain's CDR3 is CASRSKGEFYNEQFF. The DNA for the CDR3 is TGCGCCAGCAGATCCAAGGGGGAATTCTACAATGAGCAGTTCTTC.

The chain is built from TRBV6-6 and TRBJ1-2; 7 bases align to TRBD1. Trimming removed 5 bases from V and 7 bases from J; junction bases left unmatched: 10. The germline gives CDR1 MNHNY, CDR2 SVGAGI (reference sequence). The CDR3 sequence is 14 residues long. The CDR3 nucleotides read TGTGCCAGCAGTGCAGGGGGTTCTCGGAGTGGCTACACCTTC. Translating gives CASSAGGSRSGYTF.

The chain uses TRBV19 and TRBJ1-2, with 10 bases identical to TRBD1. V lost 6 bases, J lost 1 base, and 5 bases stayed unmatched. The CDR3 totals 15 residues. Germline CDR1 is LNHDA and CDR2 is SQIVND (reference sequence). The CDR3 loop is CASSAGTGDNYGYTF. For the CDR3, the DNA is TGTGCCAGTAGCGCCGGGACAGGGGATAACTATGGCTACACCTTC.

This clone has only one observation. The chain employs TRBV7-9 and TRBJ2-1; D assignment may be TRBD1 or TRBD2 (5 bases each). The CDR3 totals 16 residues. Trimming shortened V by 5 bases and J by 8 bases, and 22 bases separated the two germline ends. Germline V CDR1 and CDR2: SEHNR, FQNEAQ (reference sequence). The CDR3 is CASSHYSPRGYDEQFF. CDR3 DNA: TGTGCCAGCAGCCATTACTCCCCGAGGGGTTACGATGAGCAGTTCTTC.

This chain connects TRBV18 to TRBJ2-7; either TRBD1 or TRBD2 may supply D (5 bases each). From germline, CDR1 is KGHSH and CDR2 LQKENI. The CDR3 spans 15 residues. With 3 bases removed from V and 4 bases from J, the gap between germline ends came to 16 bases. CDR3 in DNA: TGTGCCAGCTCACCTGGGACGGGGTCCTCTTACGAGCAGTACTTC. This gives the protein CASSPGTGSSYEQYF.